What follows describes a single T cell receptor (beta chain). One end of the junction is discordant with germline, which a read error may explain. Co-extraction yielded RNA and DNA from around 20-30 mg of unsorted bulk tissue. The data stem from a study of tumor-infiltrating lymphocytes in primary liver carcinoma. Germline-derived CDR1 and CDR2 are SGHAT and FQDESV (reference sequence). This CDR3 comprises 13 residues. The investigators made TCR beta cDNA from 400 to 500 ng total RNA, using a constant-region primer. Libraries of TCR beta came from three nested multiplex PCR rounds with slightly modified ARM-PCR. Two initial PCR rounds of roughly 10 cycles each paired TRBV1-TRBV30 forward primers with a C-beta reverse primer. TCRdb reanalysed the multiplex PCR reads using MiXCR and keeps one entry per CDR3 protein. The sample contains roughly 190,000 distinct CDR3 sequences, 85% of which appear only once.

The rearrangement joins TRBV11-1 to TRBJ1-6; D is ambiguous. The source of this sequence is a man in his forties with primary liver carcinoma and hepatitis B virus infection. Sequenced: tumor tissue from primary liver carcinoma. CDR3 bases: TGTGCCAGGAGACGGACGCTGGTTTCACCCCTCCAATTT. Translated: CARRRTLVSPLQF.